This record concerns one TCR beta chain sequence. The specificity of this receptor is unknown. No much larger clone exists at a distance of one base, and base qualities are not known. This sample was included in a study of blood T cell repertoires in COVID-19 (dated by TCRdb to about 2020). Background for the entire study: Samples from collaborators originated in the United States, Italy and Spain and spanned both the acute and convalescent phases of COVID-19. The material from the prospective study consisted of cDNA or gDNA derived from T cells, B-cell-depleted T cells, or PBMCs. Subjects who had been exposed to COVID-19, were actively infected with it, or had recovered from it provided the deeply sampled blood TCRbeta repertoires that made up the dataset. The repertoires were released in a freely available public database intended as a resource for research on the immune response to SARS-CoV-2. The samples were drawn from two sources: the first 160 participants of the ongoing ImmuneRACE study, and 1,200 or so subjects contributed by 6 global collaborators. Sample metadata almost always included a de-identified subject ID, COVID-19 status, age in years and sex. Where available, HLA class I and class II types were obtained from metadata supplied by the sample provider rather than from assay-based typing. What the study reported, not specific to this receptor: The quantity of clinical and demographic metadata differed by source and by participant and was supplied without curation.

TCRbeta CDR3 regions were amplified from genomic DNA using the immunoSEQ Assay, a bias-controlled multiplex PCR. As for the original processing: Within the assay, amplification of reference gene primers was used to estimate how many nucleated cells each sample contained. To quantify the absolute abundance of each unique TCRbeta CDR3 rearrangement, sequence reads were collapsed and filtered. For each sample, productive Simpson clonality was calculated by taking the square root of Simpson's diversity index across productive rearrangements. The clones in this table, taken by TCRdb from immuneACCESS, are in-frame only. Not every clone is retained; where verified, under half of the shortfall comes from an unresolved V gene, and the cause of the rest is unknown. The DNA gave D and trimming, while V, J and clone size come from that table. Present in this sample are roughly 670,000 clones, 90% of which were seen just once. The leading ten clones occupy approximately 0.25% of the sample.

Spanning cysteine to phenylalanine, the CDR3 consists of 16 amino acids. The retained sequence is limited to the CDR3, 48 bases, with the frame set at the first base. Clipping removes 6 bases from V and 5 bases from J, with 12 as the unmatched junction base count. The germline V gene provides CDR1 SGHRS and CDR2 YFSETQ. Collaborating institutions collected whole blood in K2EDTA tubes following their own protocols. For TCRbeta analysis, collaborators shipped samples as frozen whole blood, isolated PBMCs, or DNA extracted from either of those sample types. The sequenced sample consisted of peripheral blood. Rearrangement joined TRBV5-1 to TRBJ2-1; 9 nucleotides in the junction match TRBD1. The TCR sequence derives from a woman younger than 35 with acute or convalescent COVID-19. In nucleotides, the sequence is TGCGCCAGCACCTCCCAGGCCGGGACAGGGAACAATGAGCAGTTCTTC. Its protein product is CASTSQAGTGNNEQFF.